These 9 T cell receptor beta chains originate from one sample sequenced in a study of a mutant IDH1 vaccine in newly diagnosed glioma. Their antigens remain unidentified. The time point was: week 5, during vaccination. Vaccination comprised doses that each held 300 ug of mutant IDH1 20-mer peptide, plus topical imiquimod. Here immunoSEQ multiplex PCR was the method, and the copy in TCRdb shows in-frame clones only, minus some. The data show about 27,000 clones, approximately 80% seen once. Here the sequenced sample was PBMCs, taken from a glioma patient whose treatment included an IDH1 peptide vaccine. These receptors were obtained from a man between 35 and 55 years old with glioma.

The rearrangement uses TRBV9 and TRBJ2-3, with D possibly called TRBD1 or TRBD2 (5 bases each). This CDR3 is built from 15 residues. V lost 1 base to trimming and J lost 6 bases, with 15 bases between them. CDR1 SGDLS and CDR2 YYNGEE come from the germline V gene. CDR3 sequence reads: CASSVFLEGSDTQYF. DNA for the CDR3: TGTGCCAGCAGCGTATTCCTAGAGGGGTCCGATACGCAGTATTTT.

This chain connects TRBV6-4 to TRBJ2-3, with unresolved D. V was trimmed by 3 bases and J by 6 bases, leaving 13 bases between them. The CDR3 has 14 residues. Germline values: CDR1 MRHNA, CDR2 SNTAGT. CDR3 nucleotide sequence: TGTGCCAGCAGTGAGTCGAGTTTTTTCGATACGCAGTATTTT. Protein product: CASSESSFFDTQYF.

V gene TRBV2 combines with J gene TRBJ2-7, with D perhaps TRBD1 (7 bases). Between the trimmed V and J ends, which lost 5 bases and 3 bases, there was a span of 14 bases. Per germline, CDR1 SNHLY and CDR2 FYNNEI. The CDR3 consists of 14 residues. The CDR3 spells CASSTRQGGYEQYF. CDR3 nucleotide sequence: TGTGCCAGCAGTACCCGACAGGGAGGCTACGAGCAGTACTTC. Variable domain in full (rest from reference TRBV2 and TRBJ2-7): EPEVTQTPSHQVTQMGQEVILRCVPISNHLYFYWYRQILGQKVEFLVSFYNNEISEKSEIFDDQFSVERPDGSNFTLKIRSTKLEDSAMYFCASSTRQGGYEQYFGPGTRLTVT.

This chain connects TRBV27 to TRBJ2-3, with D maybe TRBD1 (6 bases). The CDR3 loop spans 17 amino acids. Germline CDR1 and CDR2: MNHEY and SMNVEV (reference sequence). Trimming pared 5 bases from V and 6 bases from J, leaving 24 bases between. CDR3 amino acids: CASSILQTGPSLDTQYF. DNA of the CDR3: TGTGCCAGCAGTATCCTCCAGACAGGCCCCTCATTGGATACGCAGTATTTT.

This clone has just one count. The chain couples TRBV19 to TRBJ2-5; D is perhaps TRBD1 (6 bases). This CDR3 is 16 amino acids long. The V end lost 1 base, the J end lost 4 bases, and 16 bases lay between the germline ends. Germline V gene lookup returns CDR1 LNHDA and CDR2 SQIVND (reference sequence). In DNA form, the CDR3 reads TGTGCCAGTAGTATAGGGTGGCAGGGGCCAGGAGAGACCCAGTACTTC. This gives the protein CASSIGWQGPGETQYF. Supplemented by reference TRBV19 and TRBJ2-5, the full variable domain reads DGGITQSPKYLFRKEGQNVTLSCEQNLNHDAMYWYRQDPGQGLRLIYYSQIVNDFQKGDIAEGYSVSREKKESFPLTVTSAQKNPTAFYLCASSIGWQGPGETQYFGPGTRLLVL.

The chain recombines TRBV7-5 with TRBJ1-5. TRBV7-5 is a pseudogene segment. The CDR3 has 13 amino acids. CDR3 sequence reads: CVRSLVEGSAQHF. CDR3 nucleotide sequence: TGTGTCAGAAGCTTAGTCGAGGGTTCAGCCCAGCATTTT.

J is TRBJ2-1 and V is TRBV5-6; D is ambiguous. V was pared by 1 base and J by 3 bases, with 5 bases between. Germline-derived CDR1 and CDR2 are SGHDT and YYEEEE. The CDR3 has 13 residues. CDR3 sequence reads: CASSLRSYNEQFF. The CDR3 DNA reads as TGTGCCAGCAGCTTGCGCAGCTACAATGAGCAGTTCTTC.

The V gene is TRBV27, the J gene TRBJ2-1; the D gene is possibly TRBD1 (5 bases). This CDR3 is built from 14 residues. Germline V gene data show CDR1 as MNHEY and CDR2 as SMNVEV (reference sequence). V was pared by 1 base and J by 3 bases, with 7 bases between. Here the CDR3 reads CASSLYRGYNEQFF. The CDR3 DNA reads as TGTGCCAGCAGTTTATATAGGGGCTACAATGAGCAGTTCTTC.

This clone was seen more than once but under ten times. This chain links TRBV6-1 with TRBJ1-5; D unresolved. Trimming left V 5 bases short and J 5 bases short, with 13 bases between. CDR1 is MNHNS and CDR2 is SASEGT in the germline V gene. The CDR3 is made up of 14 amino acids. CDR3 residues: CASSQIDGHQPQHF. The CDR3 bases are TGTGCCAGCAGTCAAATAGACGGACATCAGCCCCAGCATTTT.